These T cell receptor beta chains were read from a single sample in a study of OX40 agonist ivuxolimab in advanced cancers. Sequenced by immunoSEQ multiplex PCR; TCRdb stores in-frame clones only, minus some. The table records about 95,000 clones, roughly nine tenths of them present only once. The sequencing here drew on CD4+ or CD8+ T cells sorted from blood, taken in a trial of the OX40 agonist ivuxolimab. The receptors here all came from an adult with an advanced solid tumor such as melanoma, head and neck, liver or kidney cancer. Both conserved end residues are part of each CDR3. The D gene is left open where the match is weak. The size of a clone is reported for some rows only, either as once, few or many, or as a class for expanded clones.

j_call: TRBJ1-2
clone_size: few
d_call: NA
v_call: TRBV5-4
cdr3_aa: CASSRGRVNNYGYTF
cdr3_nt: TGTGCCAGCAGCCGGGGGCGGGTTAACAACTATGGCTACACCTTC

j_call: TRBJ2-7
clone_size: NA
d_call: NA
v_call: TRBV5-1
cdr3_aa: CASSLNLWGFLYF
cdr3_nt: TGCGCCAGCAGCTTGAATTTATGGGGGTTTTTGTACTTC

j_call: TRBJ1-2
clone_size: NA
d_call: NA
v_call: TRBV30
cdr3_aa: CAWSGIIGQGETNYGYTF
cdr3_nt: TGTGCCTGGAGCGGCATCATAGGGCAGGGTGAAACTAACTATGGCTACACCTTC

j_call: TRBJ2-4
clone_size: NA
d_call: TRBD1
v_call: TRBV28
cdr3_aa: CASSIQGVAKNIQYF
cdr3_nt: TGTGCCAGCAGTATTCAGGGGGTTGCCAAAAACATTCAGTACTTC

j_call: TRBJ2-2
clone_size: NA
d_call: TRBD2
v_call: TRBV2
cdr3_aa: CASNPAGGGTGELFF
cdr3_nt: TGTGCCAGCAACCCGGCGGGAGGAGGTACCGGGGAGCTGTTTTTT

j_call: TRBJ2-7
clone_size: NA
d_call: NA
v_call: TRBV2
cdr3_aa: CASGGRYEQYF
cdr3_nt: TGTGCCAGTGGTGGGCGGTACGAGCAGTACTTC

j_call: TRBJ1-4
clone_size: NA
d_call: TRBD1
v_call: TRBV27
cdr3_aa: CASRTTGVGTNEKLFF
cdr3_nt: TGTGCCAGCAGAACAACAGGGGTAGGAACTAATGAAAAACTGTTTTTT

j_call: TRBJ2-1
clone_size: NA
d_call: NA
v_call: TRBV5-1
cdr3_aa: CASSPEATAFGQFF
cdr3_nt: TGCGCCAGCAGCCCCGAGGCGACAGCCTTTGGACAGTTCTTC

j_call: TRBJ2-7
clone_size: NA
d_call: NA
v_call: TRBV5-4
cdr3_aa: CASSLAGTYEQYF
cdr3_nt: TGTGCCAGCAGCTTGGCAGGGACCTACGAGCAGTACTTC

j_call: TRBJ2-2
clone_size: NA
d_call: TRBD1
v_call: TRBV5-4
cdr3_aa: CASSLATGGQGGELFF
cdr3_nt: TGTGCCAGCAGCTTGGCGACAGGGGGCCAGGGCGGGGAGCTGTTTTTT

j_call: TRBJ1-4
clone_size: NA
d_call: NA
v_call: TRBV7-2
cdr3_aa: CASSLLGQDNEKLFF
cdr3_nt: TGTGCCAGCAGCTTACTTGGGCAGGATAATGAAAAACTGTTTTTT

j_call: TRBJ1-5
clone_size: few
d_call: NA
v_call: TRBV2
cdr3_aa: CASSWDISNQPQHF
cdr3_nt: TGTGCCAGCAGTTGGGACATTAGCAATCAGCCCCAGCATTTT

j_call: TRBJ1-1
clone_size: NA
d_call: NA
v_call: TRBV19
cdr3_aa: CASSIGGNLEAFF
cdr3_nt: TGTGCCAGTAGTATAGGAGGGAATCTTGAAGCTTTCTTT

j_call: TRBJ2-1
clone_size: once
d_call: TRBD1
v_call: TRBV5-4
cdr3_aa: CASSLTGGRNEQFF
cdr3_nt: TGTGCCAGCAGCTTGACAGGGGGCCGGAATGAGCAGTTCTTC

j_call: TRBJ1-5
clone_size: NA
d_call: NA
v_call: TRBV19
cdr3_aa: CASSSLQGGDNQPQHF
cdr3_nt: TGTGCCAGTAGTTCCCTCCAGGGTGGAGACAATCAGCCCCAGCATTTT

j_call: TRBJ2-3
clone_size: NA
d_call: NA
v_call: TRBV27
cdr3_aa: CASSSGPPGTQYF
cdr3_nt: TGTGCCAGCAGTTCCGGACCTCCGGGTACGCAGTATTTT

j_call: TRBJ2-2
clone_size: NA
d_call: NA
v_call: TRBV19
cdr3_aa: CASNGGGRVGELFF
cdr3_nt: TGTGCCAGTAATGGGGGAGGACGGGTCGGGGAGCTGTTTTTT

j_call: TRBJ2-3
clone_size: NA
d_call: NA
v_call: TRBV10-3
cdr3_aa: CAISESPDVTQYF
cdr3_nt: TGTGCCATCAGTGAGTCCCCAGATGTTACGCAGTATTTT

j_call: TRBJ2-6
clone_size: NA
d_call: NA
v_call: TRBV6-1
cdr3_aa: CASSVRDPWAGANVLTF
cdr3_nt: TGTGCCAGCAGTGTCCGGGACCCCTGGGCTGGGGCCAACGTCCTGACTTTC

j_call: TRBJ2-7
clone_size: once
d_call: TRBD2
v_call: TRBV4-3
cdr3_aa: CASSQEGWGGRAGGSSYEQYF
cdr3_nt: TGCGCCAGCAGCCAAGAAGGCTGGGGCGGGAGGGCAGGCGGGAGCTCCTACGAGCAGTACTTC

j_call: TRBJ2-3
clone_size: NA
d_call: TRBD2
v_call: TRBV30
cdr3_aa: CAWSVGLAEGLDTQYF
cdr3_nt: TGTGCCTGGAGTGTAGGACTAGCGGAGGGGTTGGATACGCAGTATTTT

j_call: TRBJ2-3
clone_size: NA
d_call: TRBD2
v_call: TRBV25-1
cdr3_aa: CASSEYSGRGDTQYF
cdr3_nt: TGTGCCAGCAGTGAATACAGCGGGAGGGGGGATACGCAGTATTTT

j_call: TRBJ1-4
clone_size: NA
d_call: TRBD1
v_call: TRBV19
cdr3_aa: CASSVLTGGNEKLFF
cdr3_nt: TGTGCCAGTAGTGTTCTGACAGGGGGGAATGAAAAACTGTTTTTT

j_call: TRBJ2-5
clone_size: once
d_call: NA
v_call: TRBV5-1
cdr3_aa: CASSLATQETQYF
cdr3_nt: TGCGCCAGCAGCTTGGCGACGCAAGAGACCCAGTACTTC

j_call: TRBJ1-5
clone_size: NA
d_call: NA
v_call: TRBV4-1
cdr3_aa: CASSQTGSGNQPQHF
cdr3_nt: TGCGCCAGCAGCCAAACAGGGTCTGGCAATCAGCCCCAGCATTTT

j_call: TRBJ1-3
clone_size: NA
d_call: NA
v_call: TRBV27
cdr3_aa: CASSLKADSLSGNTIYF
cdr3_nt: TGTGCCAGCAGTTTAAAGGCCGACTCGCTCTCTGGAAACACCATATATTTT

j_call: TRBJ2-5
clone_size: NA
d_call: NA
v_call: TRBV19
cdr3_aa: CASSTRAMGTQYF
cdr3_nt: TGTGCCAGTAGTACCAGGGCGATGGGGACCCAGTACTTC

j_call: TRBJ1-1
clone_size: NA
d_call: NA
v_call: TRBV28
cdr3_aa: CASSLSGAFGMNTEAFF
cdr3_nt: TGTGCCAGCAGTTTATCCGGGGCGTTTGGGATGAACACTGAAGCTTTCTTT

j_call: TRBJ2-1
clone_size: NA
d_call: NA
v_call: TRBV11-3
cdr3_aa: CASSLGYQPEASYNEQFF
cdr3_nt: TGTGCCAGCAGCTTAGGGTACCAGCCGGAGGCTTCCTACAATGAGCAGTTCTTC

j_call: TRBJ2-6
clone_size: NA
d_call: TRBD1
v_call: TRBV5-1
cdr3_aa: CASSLGQGFSGANVLTF
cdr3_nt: TGCGCCAGCAGCTTGGGACAGGGGTTCTCTGGGGCCAACGTCCTGACTTTC

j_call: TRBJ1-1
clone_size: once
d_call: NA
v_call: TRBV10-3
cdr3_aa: CAIREGGPPNTEAFF
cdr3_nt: TGTGCCATCAGGGAAGGGGGGCCCCCGAACACTGAAGCTTTCTTT

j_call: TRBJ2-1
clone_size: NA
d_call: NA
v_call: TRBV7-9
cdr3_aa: CASSPGAQIEQFF
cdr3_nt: TGTGCCAGCAGCCCCGGGGCGCAAATTGAGCAGTTCTTC

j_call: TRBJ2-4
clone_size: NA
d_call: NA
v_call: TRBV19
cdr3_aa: CASSYGGTLAKNIQYF
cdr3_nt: TGTGCCAGTAGTTATGGGGGAACTCTCGCCAAAAACATTCAGTACTTC

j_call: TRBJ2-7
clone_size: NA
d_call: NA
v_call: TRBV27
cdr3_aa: CASRFGPPYEQYF
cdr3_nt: TGTGCCAGCAGGTTCGGTCCTCCCTACGAGCAGTACTTC

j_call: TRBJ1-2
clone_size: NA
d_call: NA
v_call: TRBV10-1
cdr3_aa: CASSESGVNGYTF
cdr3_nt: TGCGCCAGCAGTGAGTCGGGGGTTAATGGCTACACCTTC

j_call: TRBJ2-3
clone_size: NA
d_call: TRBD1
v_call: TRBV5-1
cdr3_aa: CASSAQGFTDTQYF
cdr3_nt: TGCGCCAGCAGCGCACAGGGGTTTACAGATACGCAGTATTTT

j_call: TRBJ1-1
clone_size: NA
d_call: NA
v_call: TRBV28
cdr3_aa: CASSIRVGLNTEAFF
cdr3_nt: TGTGCCAGCAGTATAAGGGTCGGGTTGAACACTGAAGCTTTCTTT

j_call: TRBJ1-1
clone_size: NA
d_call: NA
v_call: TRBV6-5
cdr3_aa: CASTSPGVTEAFF
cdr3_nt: TGTGCCAGCACCTCTCCAGGGGTCACTGAAGCTTTCTTT

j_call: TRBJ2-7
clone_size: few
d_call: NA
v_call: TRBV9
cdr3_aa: CASSVDYGSYEQYF
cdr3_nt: TGTGCCAGCAGCGTAGATTACGGTTCCTACGAGCAGTACTTC

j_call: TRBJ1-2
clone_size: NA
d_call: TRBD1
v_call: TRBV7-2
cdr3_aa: CASSNRQGTSLLF
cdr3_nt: TGTGCCAGCAGCAACCGACAGGGAACGAGCCTGCTCTTC

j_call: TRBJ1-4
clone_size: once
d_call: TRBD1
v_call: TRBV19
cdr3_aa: CASSYGQANNEKLFF
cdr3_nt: TGTGCCAGTAGTTACGGACAGGCGAATAATGAAAAACTGTTTTTT

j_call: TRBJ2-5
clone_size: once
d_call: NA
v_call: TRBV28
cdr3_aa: CASSKRYQETQYF
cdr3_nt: TGTGCCAGCAGTAAGAGGTACCAAGAGACCCAGTACTTC

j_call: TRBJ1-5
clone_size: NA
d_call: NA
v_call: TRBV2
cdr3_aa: CASSGQGGREPQHF
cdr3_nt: TGTGCCAGCAGTGGTCAGGGAGGGCGGGAGCCCCAGCATTTT

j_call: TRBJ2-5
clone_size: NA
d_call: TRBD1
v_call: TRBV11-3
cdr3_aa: CASSSGQGAQETQYF
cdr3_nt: TGTGCCAGCAGCTCCGGACAGGGGGCGCAAGAGACCCAGTACTTC

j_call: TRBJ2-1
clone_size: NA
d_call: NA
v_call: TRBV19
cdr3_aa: CASSIQGVGEQFF
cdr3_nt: TGTGCCAGTAGTATCCAGGGAGTAGGTGAGCAGTTCTTC

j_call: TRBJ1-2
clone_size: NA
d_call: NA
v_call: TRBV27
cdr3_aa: CASSPPTHSNYGYTF
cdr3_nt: TGTGCCAGCAGTCCCCCGACCCACTCTAACTATGGCTACACCTTC

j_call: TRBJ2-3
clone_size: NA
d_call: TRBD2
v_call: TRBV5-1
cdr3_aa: CASSERELGDTQYF
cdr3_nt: TGCGCCAGCAGTGAGCGGGAGCTGGGAGATACGCAGTATTTT

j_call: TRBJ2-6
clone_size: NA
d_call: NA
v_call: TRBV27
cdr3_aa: CASTQGGLVSGANVLTF
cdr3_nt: TGTGCCAGCACTCAAGGAGGGTTAGTCTCTGGGGCCAACGTCCTGACTTTC